These 20 T cell receptor beta chains originate from one sample sequenced in a study of cytomegalovirus exposure and HLA in healthy donors. The PCR ran on 60 Vbeta and 13 Jbeta primers. Clones were sequenced by immunoSEQ multiplex PCR, and TCRdb holds only the in-frame ones, with some missing. The repertoire holds over 30,000 clones, with around two thirds as singletons. What was sequenced was PBMCs. These receptors were taken from a man aged 50-60 years in good health and CMV-seropositive.

This clone has more than one count but fewer than ten. This chain joins TRBV30 and TRBJ2-5; D ambiguous. Germline V lookup: CDR1 GTSNPN, CDR2 SVGIG (reference sequence). V was trimmed by 3 bases and J by 1 base, leaving 9 bases between them. The length of the CDR3 is 13 residues. The CDR3: CAWRKRRQETQYF. DNA for the CDR3: TGTGCCTGGAGAAAGCGTCGCCAAGAGACCCAGTACTTC.

This sequence joins TRBV5-1 and TRBJ2-7; no clear D gene. The CDR3 is made up of 11 amino acids. In germline, CDR1 is SGHRS, CDR2 YFSETQ. The germline V and J ends were trimmed by 5 bases and 4 bases, with 7 bases remaining between them. CDR3 bases: TGCGCCAGCAGTGAGAGGTACGAGCAGTACTTC. Translating it yields CASSERYEQYF. Full variable domain (remainder filled in from reference TRBV5-1 and TRBJ2-7): KAGVTQTPRYLIKTRGQQVTLSCSPISGHRSVSWYQQTPGQGLQFLFEYFSETQRNKGNFPGRFSGRQFSNSRSEMNVSTLELGDSALYLCASSERYEQYFGPGTRLTVT.

This clone was recorded a few times. The gene calls are TRBV30 and TRBJ1-2; TRBD1 aligns across 7 bases. The CDR3 sequence is 13 residues long. Germline V CDR1 and CDR2: GTSNPN, SVGIG (reference sequence). The J segment lost 2 bases and the V segment lost 1 base, leaving 1 base of the junction unmatched. The chain's CDR3 is CAWSATGNYGYTF. As DNA, the CDR3 is TGTGCCTGGAGTGCGACAGGGAACTATGGCTACACCTTC.

Only one count was recorded for this clone. V usage is TRBV4-3 and J usage is TRBJ1-1; TRBD1 matches 8 bases. Germline V CDR1 and CDR2: LGHNA, YSLEER. J gave up 0 bases and V 0 bases, and 9 bases lay outside the gene matches. The CDR3 consists of 18 residues. Here the CDR3 reads CASSQEWADRAMNTEAFF. CDR3 nucleotides: TGCGCCAGCAGCCAAGAGTGGGCGGACAGGGCGATGAACACTGAAGCTTTCTTT.

V is TRBV5-6 and J is TRBJ2-7, with a weak D call TRBD1 (6 bases). V was trimmed by 2 bases and J by 2 bases, leaving 11 bases between them. The germline CDR1 and CDR2 sequences are SGHDT and YYEEEE. The CDR3 loop spans 14 amino acids. CDR3 residues: CASSFGTRAYEQYF. The CDR3 nucleotides are TGTGCCAGCAGCTTTGGGACACGGGCCTACGAGCAGTACTTC.

The rearrangement links TRBV30 to TRBJ2-4, with 7 bases lining up with TRBD1. The length of the CDR3 is 14 residues. With V trimmed by 2 bases and J by 1 base, 2 bases remained unmatched. CDR1 is GTSNPN and CDR2 is SVGIG in the germline V gene (reference sequence). CDR3 nucleotide sequence: TGTGCCTGGAGTCCGGACAGGGCCAAAAACATTCAGTACTTC. This translates into CAWSPDRAKNIQYF.

V and J are TRBV5-1 and TRBJ2-1; D perhaps matches TRBD2 (5 bases). Trimming left V 4 bases short and J 4 bases short, with 6 bases between. Per germline, CDR1 SGHRS and CDR2 YFSETQ. The CDR3 runs to 12 residues. Here the CDR3 reads CASSRDYNEQFF. CDR3 coding DNA: TGCGCCAGCAGCCGGGATTACAATGAGCAGTTCTTC.

The chain recombines TRBV4-1 with TRBJ2-2; 8 positions match TRBD1. The V gene's germline CDR1 is MGHRA and CDR2 YSYEKL. This CDR3 is built from 16 residues. The ends lost 2 bases at V and 1 base at J; junction bases unmatched: 3. CDR3 region: CASSQLGQGNTGELFF. DNA of the CDR3: TGCGCCAGCAGCCAACTAGGACAGGGGAACACCGGGGAGCTGTTTTTT.

This clone came up a few times. The chain joins TRBV2 to TRBJ2-3, with D tentatively TRBD2 (7 bases). The V gene's germline CDR1 is SNHLY and CDR2 FYNNEI. Trimming took 7 bases from V and 14 from J, leaving 19 bases between them. There are 12 residues in the CDR3. Written as DNA, the CDR3 is TGTGCCAGCACCAGGGAGGGGGTATCTTGGTATTTT. It is translated as CASTREGVSWYF.

This clone has more than one count but fewer than ten. The chain joins TRBV4-1 to TRBJ2-7, with TRBD1 as a possible D gene (5 bases). This CDR3 comprises 15 residues. The V gene's germline CDR1 is MGHRA and CDR2 YSYEKL. The V end lost 1 base, the J end lost 3 bases, and 13 bases lay between the germline ends. The DNA for the CDR3 is TGCGCCAGCAGCCAAGCCCTAACACAGGACTACGAGCAGTACTTC. This translates into CASSQALTQDYEQYF.

The rearrangement uses TRBV28 and TRBJ1-3; D not resolved. The CDR3 runs to 14 residues. Germline values: CDR1 MDHEN, CDR2 SYDVKM. The germline V and J ends were trimmed by 4 bases and 0 bases, with 7 bases remaining between them. The CDR3 DNA reads as TGTGCCAGCAGTTCGGGGAACTCTGGAAACACCATATATTTT. This sequence encodes CASSSGNSGNTIYF.

This rearrangement joins TRBV5-6 to TRBJ1-5; 8 bases line up with TRBD1. CDR3 length equals 15 residues. CDR1 is SGHDT and CDR2 is YYEEEE in the germline V gene. The junction had 1 base not matched to a gene; V was cut back by 0 bases and J by 2 bases. CDR3 loop: CASSLEGQGNQPQHF. CDR3 sequence (DNA): TGTGCCAGCAGCTTGGAGGGACAGGGCAATCAGCCCCAGCATTTT.

V is TRBV4-1 and J is TRBJ2-7, with 7 bases fitting TRBD1. Germline V gene lookup returns CDR1 MGHRA and CDR2 YSYEKL. The CDR3 spans 14 residues. The trim removed 5 bases at V and 3 bases at J, leaving 7 bases unmatched. CDR3 coding DNA: TGCGCCAGCAGCTCACAGGGGTCCCACTACGAGCAGTACTTC. Translated: CASSSQGSHYEQYF.

This sequence joins TRBV5-1 and TRBJ2-7; 8 nucleotides line up with TRBD1. Trimming removed 2 bases from V and 3 bases from J; junction bases left unmatched: 7. Germline V gene data show CDR1 as SGHRS and CDR2 as YFSETQ. This CDR3 spans 15 amino acids. The CDR3 DNA is TGCGCCAGCAGCTTTACTCAGGGGGCTTACTACGAGCAGTACTTC. Its protein is CASSFTQGAYYEQYF. Full variable domain (remainder filled in from reference TRBV5-1 and TRBJ2-7): KAGVTQTPRYLIKTRGQQVTLSCSPISGHRSVSWYQQTPGQGLQFLFEYFSETQRNKGNFPGRFSGRQFSNSRSEMNVSTLELGDSALYLCASSFTQGAYYEQYFGPGTRLTVT.

V usage is TRBV5-4 and J usage is TRBJ2-1, with 9 bases that match TRBD2. Germline loops: CDR1 SGHNT, CDR2 YYREEE (reference sequence). The length of the CDR3 is 16 residues. The junction had 5 bases not matched to a gene; V was cut back by 0 bases and J by 4 bases. The CDR3 loop reads CASSLELAGLYNEQFF. The CDR3 DNA reads as TGTGCCAGCAGCTTGGAACTAGCGGGTTTATACAATGAGCAGTTCTTC.

A single count supports this clone. The chain has TRBV6-5 and TRBJ2-7, with 7 nucleotides matching TRBD2. V shed 2 bases and J 5 bases; nucleotides not matched to a gene: 6. CDR1 and CDR2 (germline): MNHEY, SVGAGI. The length of the CDR3 is 14 residues. The CDR3 region is CASSYKGRGHEQYF. Written as DNA, the CDR3 is TGTGCCAGCAGTTACAAAGGGAGGGGACACGAGCAGTACTTC.

The gene calls are TRBV28 and TRBJ2-7; TRBD2 matches 10 bases. This CDR3 is built from 15 residues. Germline-derived CDR1 and CDR2 are MDHEN and SYDVKM. Trimming removed 10 bases from V and 0 bases from J; junction bases left unmatched: 9. CDR3: CAIKAGGTNSYEQYF. In DNA, the CDR3 is TGTGCCATAAAAGCGGGGGGGACTAACTCCTACGAGCAGTACTTC. Full variable domain (rest looked up from reference TRBV28 and TRBJ2-7): DVKVTQSSRYLVKRTGEKVFLECVQDMDHENMFWYRQDPGLGLRLIYFSYDVKMKEKGDIPEGYSVSREKKERFSLILESASTNQTSMYLCAIKAGGTNSYEQYFGPGTRLTVT.

The rearrangement uses TRBV28 and TRBJ2-1, with 10 nucleotides matching TRBD2. CDR3 size: 13 residues. The V and J ends lost 10 bases and 7 bases, in that order; junction bases with no gene match: 7. The V gene's germline CDR1 is MDHEN and CDR2 SYDVKM. CDR3 loop: CATSSGSANEQFF. The CDR3 DNA is TGTGCCACATCTAGCGGGAGCGCGAATGAGCAGTTCTTC.

CDR3 loop: CASSGTSGGATQYF. In DNA, the CDR3 is TGCGCCAGCAGCGGGACTAGCGGGGGGGCCACGCAGTATTTT. The chain employs TRBV5-1 and TRBJ2-3, with TRBD2 matching over 16 bases. The CDR3 length is 14 residues. The J segment lost 9 bases and the V segment lost 4 bases, leaving 2 bases of the junction unmatched. CDR1 and CDR2 (germline): SGHRS, YFSETQ.

The rearrangement joins TRBV7-6 to TRBJ2-6, with 9 nucleotides matching TRBD1. Germline lookup yields CDR1 SGHVS and CDR2 FNYEAQ. The CDR3 has 18 amino acids. Trimming removed 4 bases from V and 1 base from J; junction bases left unmatched: 8. CDR3 in amino acids: CASSSPRTGASGANVLTF. Written as DNA, the CDR3 is TGTGCCAGCAGCTCGCCACGGACAGGGGCGTCTGGGGCCAACGTCCTGACTTTC.